Listed below are T cell receptor beta chains from one sample, sequenced in a study of early T cells in non-severe SARS-CoV-2 infection. TCRdb processed the 5' RACE reads anew with MiXCR; each CDR3 protein has one entry. Among tens of thousands of distinct CDR3 sequences listed, 5.4% were seen once. This sample comprised whole blood, obtained at baseline. These receptor sequences come from an adult who was a healthcare worker with PCR-confirmed SARS-CoV-2 infection or an uninfected control (not recorded which). Each CDR3 is given with its conserved first and last residue. D genes are given only for firm matches. Rows may omit the clone size; those that give it use once, few, many or a size class.

size: many
D: -
J: TRBJ1-1
V: TRBV12-3/TRBV12-4
CDR3: CASSLAYIGEGNTEAFF
DNA: TGTGCCAGCAGTTTGGCGTATATCGGGGAGGGGAACACTGAAGCTTTCTTT

size: many
D: -
J: TRBJ1-4
V: TRBV29-1
CDR3: CSAVINEKLFF
DNA: TGCAGCGCTGTGATTAATGAAAAACTGTTTTTT

size: many
D: TRBD2
J: TRBJ2-5
V: TRBV6-2/TRBV6-3
CDR3: CASGLAGALETQYF
DNA: TGTGCCAGTGGACTAGCGGGAGCGCTAGAGACCCAGTACTTC

size: many
D: -
J: TRBJ2-5
V: TRBV5-1
CDR3: CASSLDPGLQETQYF
DNA: TGCGCCAGCAGCTTGGATCCGGGACTCCAAGAGACCCAGTACTTC

size: -
D: -
J: TRBJ1-1
V: TRBV5-4
CDR3: CASSWRAGWDTEAFF
DNA: TGTGCCAGCAGCTGGCGGGCAGGGTGGGACACTGAAGCTTTCTTT

size: many
D: TRBD2
J: TRBJ2-3
V: TRBV6-4
CDR3: CASRELAGDVDTQYF
DNA: TGTGCCAGCAGAGAACTAGCGGGAGACGTAGATACGCAGTATTTT

size: many
D: TRBD1
J: TRBJ1-3
V: TRBV18
CDR3: CASSPRAGGMSGNTIYF
DNA: TGTGCCAGCTCACCACGGGCAGGGGGCATGTCTGGAAACACCATATATTTT

size: many
D: -
J: TRBJ2-7
V: TRBV6-5
CDR3: CASSKAYEQYF
DNA: TGTGCCAGCAGTAAAGCTTACGAGCAGTACTTC

size: -
D: -
J: TRBJ2-7
V: TRBV5-1
CDR3: CASRPTWGSPDEQYF
DNA: TGCGCCAGCCGCCCCACTTGGGGGAGTCCGGACGAGCAGTACTTC

size: -
D: -
J: TRBJ1-1
V: TRBV20-1
CDR3: CSAGPLSGTEAFF
DNA: TGCAGTGCTGGACCGCTTTCGGGGACTGAAGCTTTCTTT

size: many
D: TRBD2
J: TRBJ2-2
V: TRBV4-1
CDR3: CASSRATSEGGELFF
DNA: TGCGCCAGCAGCCGGGCGACTAGCGAAGGCGGGGAGCTGTTTTTT

size: few
D: -
J: TRBJ2-2
V: TRBV11-3
CDR3: CASSLEAGELFF
DNA: TGTGCCAGCAGCTTAGAGGCCGGGGAGCTGTTTTTT

size: many
D: TRBD2
J: TRBJ2-1
V: TRBV28
CDR3: CASSSWTSGSSYNEQFF
DNA: TGTGCCAGCAGTAGCTGGACTAGCGGGAGCTCCTACAATGAGCAGTTCTTC

size: few
D: -
J: TRBJ2-3
V: TRBV29-1
CDR3: CSVVRLSDTQYF
DNA: TGCAGCGTTGTGAGACTCTCAGATACGCAGTATTTT

size: many
D: TRBD1
J: TRBJ2-5
V: TRBV5-1
CDR3: CASRRWTGAETQYF
DNA: TGCGCCAGCAGGCGATGGACAGGGGCAGAGACCCAGTACTTC

size: many
D: -
J: TRBJ1-2
V: TRBV29-1
CDR3: CSVVSGGGYTF
DNA: TGCAGCGTTGTTTCGGGCGGTGGCTACACCTTC

size: -
D: TRBD1
J: TRBJ1-2
V: TRBV6-6
CDR3: CASSYSTGQGYGYTF
DNA: TGTGCCAGCAGTTACTCGACGGGACAGGGCTATGGCTACACCTTC

size: few
D: -
J: TRBJ2-3
V: TRBV12-3/TRBV12-4
CDR3: CASSQFYDTQYF
DNA: TGTGCCAGCAGCCAATTCTACGATACGCAGTATTTT

size: many
D: -
J: TRBJ2-1
V: TRBV19
CDR3: CASSIRVGHYNEQFF
DNA: TGTGCCAGTAGTATTCGGGTCGGACACTACAATGAGCAGTTCTTC

size: many
D: -
J: TRBJ1-2
V: TRBV29-1
CDR3: CSVPWTDYGYTF
DNA: TGCAGCGTTCCCTGGACAGACTATGGCTACACCTTC

size: few
D: TRBD1
J: TRBJ2-7
V: TRBV28
CDR3: CASSPYPWTGGTYEQYF
DNA: TGTGCCAGCAGTCCATACCCATGGACAGGGGGAACCTACGAGCAGTACTTC

size: many
D: TRBD1
J: TRBJ2-2
V: TRBV28
CDR3: CASSPATGSGNTGELFF
DNA: TGTGCCAGCAGTCCCGCGACAGGGTCTGGGAACACCGGGGAGCTGTTTTTT

size: many
D: -
J: TRBJ1-1
V: TRBV3-1
CDR3: CASSQVTAQGAFF
DNA: TGTGCCAGCAGCCAAGTGACAGCCCAGGGAGCTTTCTTT

size: many
D: -
J: TRBJ2-3
V: TRBV9
CDR3: CASGLSGSYTDTQYF
DNA: TGTGCCAGCGGACTCAGCGGGTCCTACACAGATACGCAGTATTTT

size: few
D: -
J: TRBJ2-2
V: TRBV28
CDR3: CAKGGPNRDTGELFF
DNA: TGTGCCAAAGGGGGGCCGAACAGGGACACCGGGGAGCTGTTTTTT

size: few
D: TRBD2
J: TRBJ2-2
V: TRBV4-2
CDR3: CASSPRNLAGGLGELFF
DNA: TGTGCCAGCAGCCCCCGAAACCTAGCGGGAGGTCTCGGGGAGCTGTTTTTT

size: many
D: -
J: TRBJ2-1
V: TRBV12-3/TRBV12-4
CDR3: CASSLGGNYNEQFF
DNA: TGTGCCAGCAGTTTGGGCGGGAATTACAATGAGCAGTTCTTC

size: many
D: -
J: TRBJ2-2
V: TRBV7-9
CDR3: CASSLVGAANTGELFF
DNA: TGTGCCAGCAGCTTAGTCGGAGCGGCGAACACCGGGGAGCTGTTTTTT

size: many
D: TRBD2
J: TRBJ2-1
V: TRBV11-3
CDR3: CASSSHLTSDEQFF
DNA: TGTGCCAGCAGCTCTCACTTGACTAGCGATGAGCAGTTCTTC

size: many
D: -
J: TRBJ1-2
V: TRBV20-1
CDR3: CSARDEIREQSNYGYTF
DNA: TGCAGTGCTAGAGATGAAATCAGGGAACAGTCTAACTATGGCTACACCTTC

size: -
D: -
J: TRBJ1-3
V: TRBV20-1
CDR3: CSARVLSGNTIYF
DNA: TGCAGTGCTAGAGTCCTCTCTGGAAACACCATATATTTT

size: many
D: -
J: TRBJ1-1
V: TRBV28
CDR3: CASSQYTEAFF
DNA: TGTGCCAGCAGTCAGTACACTGAAGCTTTCTTT

size: few
D: -
J: TRBJ2-4
V: TRBV28
CDR3: CASSFQNIQYF
DNA: TGTGCCAGCAGTTTTCAAAACATTCAGTACTTC

size: many
D: TRBD2
J: TRBJ2-1
V: TRBV11-2
CDR3: CASSRRGGPGNEQFF
DNA: TGTGCCAGCAGCCGCCGGGGAGGGCCGGGCAATGAGCAGTTCTTC

size: many
D: -
J: TRBJ1-1
V: TRBV12-3/TRBV12-4
CDR3: CASSLGPGNTEAFF
DNA: TGTGCCAGCAGTTTAGGGCCAGGTAACACTGAAGCTTTCTTT

size: many
D: -
J: TRBJ1-4
V: TRBV6-5
CDR3: CASSYSGGTNEKLFF
DNA: TGTGCCAGCAGTTACTCAGGGGGTACTAATGAAAAACTGTTTTTT

size: medium-sized
D: -
J: TRBJ1-1
V: TRBV7-9
CDR3: CASRPPLEMNTEAFF
DNA: TGTGCCAGCAGACCTCCCCTTGAAATGAACACTGAAGCTTTCTTT

size: many
D: TRBD1
J: TRBJ1-4
V: TRBV4-3
CDR3: CASSQEAARTGAINEKLFF
DNA: TGCGCCAGCAGCCAAGAGGCCGCCCGGACAGGGGCCATTAATGAAAAACTGTTTTTT

size: many
D: TRBD2
J: TRBJ2-2
V: TRBV12-3/TRBV12-4
CDR3: CATLSGTYTGELFF
DNA: TGTGCCACTCTTAGCGGGACCTACACCGGGGAGCTGTTTTTT

size: -
D: -
J: TRBJ2-1
V: TRBV5-4
CDR3: CASSLELYNEQFF
DNA: TGTGCCAGCAGCTTGGAGCTCTACAATGAGCAGTTCTTC

size: -
D: -
J: TRBJ1-6
V: TRBV6-2/TRBV6-3
CDR3: CASSPGRRSLHF
DNA: TGTGCCAGCAGTCCCGGACGGCGCTCCCTCCACTTT

size: many
D: -
J: TRBJ1-1
V: TRBV10-3
CDR3: CAISESAGLDTEAFF
DNA: TGTGCCATCAGTGAGTCGGCAGGGTTGGACACTGAAGCTTTCTTT

size: many
D: -
J: TRBJ2-3
V: TRBV25-1
CDR3: CASSPGAGGNTDTQYF
DNA: TGTGCCAGCAGCCCTGGAGCAGGGGGGAACACAGATACGCAGTATTTT

size: many
D: -
J: TRBJ1-5
V: TRBV3-1
CDR3: CASSQGFWPQHF
DNA: TGTGCCAGCAGCCAGGGATTTTGGCCCCAGCATTTT

size: few
D: -
J: TRBJ2-1
V: TRBV7-3
CDR3: CASSSKNGNEQFF
DNA: TGTGCCAGCAGCTCCAAAAACGGCAACGAGCAGTTCTTC

size: -
D: TRBD2
J: TRBJ2-5
V: TRBV4-1
CDR3: CASSQEVREGQETQYF
DNA: TGCGCCAGCAGCCAAGAGGTGAGGGAGGGCCAAGAGACCCAGTACTTC

size: -
D: -
J: TRBJ2-2
V: TRBV27
CDR3: CASSFSGARNTGELFF
DNA: TGTGCCAGCAGTTTCTCAGGGGCTCGGAACACCGGGGAGCTGTTTTTT

size: many
D: -
J: TRBJ1-5
V: TRBV7-2
CDR3: CASSTRARDAAQHF
DNA: TGTGCCAGCAGCACTCGAGCCCGGGACGCGGCCCAGCATTTT

size: few
D: -
J: TRBJ1-2
V: TRBV19
CDR3: CASSPADANYGYTF
DNA: TGTGCCAGTTCCCCGGCGGATGCTAACTATGGCTACACCTTC

size: many
D: TRBD1
J: TRBJ1-3
V: TRBV7-9
CDR3: CASSFPRGRTGGPGNTIYF
DNA: TGTGCCAGCAGCTTTCCCAGGGGGAGAACTGGTGGTCCTGGAAACACCATATATTTT

size: many
D: -
J: TRBJ2-5
V: TRBV5-1
CDR3: CASSAQQGQETQYF
DNA: TGCGCCAGCAGCGCACAACAGGGTCAAGAGACCCAGTACTTC

size: few
D: -
J: TRBJ2-1
V: TRBV12-3/TRBV12-4
CDR3: CASSFYSYNEQFF
DNA: TGTGCCAGCAGTTTCTACTCCTACAATGAGCAGTTCTTC

size: many
D: TRBD2
J: TRBJ2-5
V: TRBV11-2
CDR3: CASSLVIAGGPEETQYF
DNA: TGTGCCAGCAGCTTAGTGATAGCGGGAGGGCCCGAAGAGACCCAGTACTTC

size: many
D: -
J: TRBJ1-1
V: TRBV7-2
CDR3: CASSLSRDTEAFF
DNA: TGTGCCAGCAGCTTATCGAGGGACACTGAAGCTTTCTTT

size: many
D: TRBD2
J: TRBJ2-1
V: TRBV6-1
CDR3: CASRPGGAGYNEQFF
DNA: TGTGCCAGCAGGCCCGGGGGGGCCGGGTACAATGAGCAGTTCTTC

size: -
D: TRBD1
J: TRBJ2-3
V: TRBV29-1
CDR3: CSGGTGSPDTQYF
DNA: TGCAGCGGCGGGACAGGGTCCCCAGATACGCAGTATTTT

size: many
D: TRBD2
J: TRBJ2-1
V: TRBV29-1
CDR3: CSVASGRAFRVNEQFF
DNA: TGCAGCGTAGCAAGCGGGAGGGCCTTTAGGGTGAATGAGCAGTTCTTC

size: many
D: -
J: TRBJ2-7
V: TRBV20-1
CDR3: CSARGLVHEQYF
DNA: TGCAGTGCTAGGGGGCTAGTCCACGAGCAGTACTTC

size: many
D: -
J: TRBJ2-1
V: TRBV10-2
CDR3: CASSEWASSYNEQFF
DNA: TGCGCCAGCAGTGAGTGGGCTAGCTCCTACAATGAGCAGTTCTTC

size: -
D: TRBD1
J: TRBJ1-2
V: TRBV19
CDR3: CASSIGGGANYGYTF
DNA: TGTGCCAGTAGTATTGGAGGGGGCGCGAACTATGGCTACACCTTC